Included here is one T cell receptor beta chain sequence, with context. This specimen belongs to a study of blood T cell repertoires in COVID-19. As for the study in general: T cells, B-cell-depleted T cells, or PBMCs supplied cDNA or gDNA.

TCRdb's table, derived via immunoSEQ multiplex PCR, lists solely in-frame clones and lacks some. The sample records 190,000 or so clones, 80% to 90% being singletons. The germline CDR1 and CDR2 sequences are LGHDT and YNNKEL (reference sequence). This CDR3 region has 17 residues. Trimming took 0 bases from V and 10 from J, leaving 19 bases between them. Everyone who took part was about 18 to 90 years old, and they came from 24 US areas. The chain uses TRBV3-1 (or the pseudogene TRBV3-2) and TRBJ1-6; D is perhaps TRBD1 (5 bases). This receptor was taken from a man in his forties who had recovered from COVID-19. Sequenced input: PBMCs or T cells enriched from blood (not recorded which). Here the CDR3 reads CASSQDGWGRVQSPLHF. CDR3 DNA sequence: TGTGCCAGCAGCCAAGATGGCTGGGGCAGGGTGCAGTCACCCCTCCACTTT.